The 6 T cell receptor beta chains presented below share a single source sample, sequenced in a study of blood T cell repertoires in COVID-19. The protocol was immunoSEQ multiplex PCR, while the TCRdb copy is restricted to in-frame clones and leaves out a portion. This sample has roughly 350,000 clones, with 85% found just once. The sample comprised peripheral blood. These receptors were obtained from a woman aged 18-35 years with acute or convalescent COVID-19.

The chain uses TRBV5-6 and TRBJ2-1, with TRBD2 matching 9 bases. Trimming took 4 bases from V and 6 from J; bases not matched to a gene: 8. Germline assignment: CDR1 SGHDT and CDR2 YYEEEE. The CDR3 has 15 amino acids. The CDR3 protein is CASSRRSGSLNEQFF. In DNA form, the CDR3 reads TGTGCCAGCAGCCGTCGTAGCGGGAGCCTCAATGAGCAGTTCTTC.

The chain uses TRBV5-1 and TRBJ1-5; 7 bases are a match to TRBD1. Trimming took 3 bases from V and 3 from J; bases not matched to a gene: 3. The germline V gene has CDR1 SGHRS and CDR2 YFSETQ. The CDR3 sequence is 14 residues long. The CDR3 loop is CASSSGQDNQPQHF. In DNA form, the CDR3 reads TGCGCCAGCAGCTCTGGACAGGACAATCAGCCCCAGCATTTT.

The chain couples TRBV9 to TRBJ1-3; 8 bases are a match to TRBD1. The junction had 11 bases not matched to a gene; V was cut back by 4 bases and J by 2 bases. Germline CDR1 is SGDLS and CDR2 is YYNGEE. This CDR3 region has 17 residues. In DNA form, the CDR3 reads TGTGCCAGCAGCAAACCGACAGGGGAATATCCTGGAAACACCATATATTTT. Amino acid sequence: CASSKPTGEYPGNTIYF.

The chain couples TRBV7-9 to TRBJ1-2; D possibly corresponds to TRBD1 (5 bases). CDR1 SEHNR and CDR2 FQNEAQ come from the germline V gene (reference sequence). Trimming pared 3 bases from V and 2 bases from J, leaving 13 bases between. The CDR3 contains 15 residues. DNA for the CDR3: TGTGCCAGCAGCTTGCCCAGGGCCAGCAACTATGGCTACACCTTC. It specifies CASSLPRASNYGYTF.

The chain has TRBV28 and TRBJ1-5; D ambiguous. V was cut by 10 bases and J by 0 bases, with 13 bases left in between. The CDR3 spans 14 residues. CDR1 and CDR2 from the germline V gene are MDHEN and SYDVKM. For the CDR3, the DNA is TGTGCCACCTGGAGGCCCCTTAGCAATCAGCCCCAGCATTTT. Its translation is CATWRPLSNQPQHF. The whole variable domain, remainder taken from reference TRBV28 and TRBJ1-5, is DVKVTQSSRYLVKRTGEKVFLECVQDMDHENMFWYRQDPGLGLRLIYFSYDVKMKEKGDIPEGYSVSREKKERFSLILESASTNQTSMYLCATWRPLSNQPQHFGDGTRLSIL.

The CDR3 nucleotides read TGTGCCAGCAGTTTGGGGGGGGAAGGAAACACCATATATTTT. Translation: CASSLGGEGNTIYF. The genes are TRBV28 and TRBJ1-3; possible D gene TRBD1, 5 bases. The CDR3 is 14 amino acids. In germline, CDR1 is MDHEN, CDR2 SYDVKM. V was pared by 3 bases and J by 4 bases, with 10 bases between.